Reported below is one T cell receptor (beta chain). One entry per CDR3 protein, called by TCRdb with MiXCR from the RACE reads. Of 150,000 to 200,000 distinct CDR3 sequences listed, 20% to 25% are singletons. These data belong to a study of human T cells and chemical hapten exposure. Time point in this sample: patch test 1, 2 weeks after DPC sensitization. As for treatment: therapeutic diphenylcyclopropenone sensitization with weekly scalp DPC. People who gave samples had alopecia, were 18 to 70 years old, and were suitable for DPC. Per the germline V gene, CDR1 is SGHRS and CDR2 is YFSETQ. The V and J ends lost 4 bases and 0 bases respectively, with 17 bases between them. CDR3 length: 17 residues.

The TCR comes from a woman aged 45 to 65 with alopecia areata. Some clones in this sample may be carry-over from other donors' samples. This specimen was whole blood, taken in connection with sensitization to the hapten diphenylcyclopropenone (DPC). This rearrangement joins TRBV5-1 to TRBJ2-4; D is possibly TRBD1 (6 bases). The CDR3 nucleotides are TGCGCCAGCAGCCGATACTCAGGACAGCCAGCCAAAAACATTCAGTACTTC. Its translation is CASSRYSGQPAKNIQYF.